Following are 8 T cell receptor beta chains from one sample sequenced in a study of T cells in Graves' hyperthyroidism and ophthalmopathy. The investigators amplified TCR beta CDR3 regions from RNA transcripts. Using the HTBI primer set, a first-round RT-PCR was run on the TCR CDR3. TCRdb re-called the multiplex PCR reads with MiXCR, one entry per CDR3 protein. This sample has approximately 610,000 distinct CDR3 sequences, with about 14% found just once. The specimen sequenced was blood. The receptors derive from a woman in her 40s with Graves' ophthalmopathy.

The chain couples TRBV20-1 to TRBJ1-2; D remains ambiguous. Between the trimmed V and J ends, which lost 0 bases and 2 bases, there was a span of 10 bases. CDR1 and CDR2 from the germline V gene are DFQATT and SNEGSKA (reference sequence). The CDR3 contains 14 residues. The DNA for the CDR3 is TGCAGTGCTAGAGATCAAGTTGGGAACTATGGCTACACCTTC. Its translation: CSARDQVGNYGYTF.

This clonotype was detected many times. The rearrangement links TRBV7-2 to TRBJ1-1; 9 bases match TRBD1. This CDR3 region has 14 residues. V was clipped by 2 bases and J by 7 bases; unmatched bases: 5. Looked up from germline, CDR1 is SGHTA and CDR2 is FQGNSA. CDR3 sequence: CASSLTGGVNEAFF. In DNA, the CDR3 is TGTGCCAGCAGCTTAACAGGGGGCGTCAATGAAGCTTTCTTT.

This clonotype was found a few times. The CDR3: CASSSHLADTQYF. Here the CDR3 DNA reads TGTGCCAGCAGCTCCCACCTTGCAGATACGCAGTATTTT. The rearrangement joins TRBV7-2 to TRBJ2-3; D remains ambiguous. The CDR3 is 13 residues long. Germline V gene sequence: CDR1 SGHTA, CDR2 FQGNSA. V was pared by 4 bases and J by 4 bases, with 9 bases between.

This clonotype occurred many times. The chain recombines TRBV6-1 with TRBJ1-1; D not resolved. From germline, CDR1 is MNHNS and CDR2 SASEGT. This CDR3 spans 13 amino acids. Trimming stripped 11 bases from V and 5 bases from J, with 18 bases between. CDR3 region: CACRGRSGTEAFF. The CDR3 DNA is TGTGCCTGCCGCGGCAGGTCGGGAACTGAAGCTTTCTTT.

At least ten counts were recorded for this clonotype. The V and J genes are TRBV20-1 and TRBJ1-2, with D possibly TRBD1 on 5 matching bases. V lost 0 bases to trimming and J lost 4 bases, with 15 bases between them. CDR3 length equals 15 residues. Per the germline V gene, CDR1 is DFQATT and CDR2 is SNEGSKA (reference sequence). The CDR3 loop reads CSARDLRAGSYGYTF. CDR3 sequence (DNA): TGCAGTGCTAGAGATCTTCGGGCAGGGAGCTATGGCTACACCTTC.

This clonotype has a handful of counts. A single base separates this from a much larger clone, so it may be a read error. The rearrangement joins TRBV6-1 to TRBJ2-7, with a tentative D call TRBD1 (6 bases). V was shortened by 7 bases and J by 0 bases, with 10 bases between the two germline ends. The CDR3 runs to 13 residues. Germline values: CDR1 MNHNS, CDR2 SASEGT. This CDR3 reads CASNGDNSYEQYF. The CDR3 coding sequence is TGTGCCAGCAATGGGGACAACTCCTACGAGCAGTACTTC.

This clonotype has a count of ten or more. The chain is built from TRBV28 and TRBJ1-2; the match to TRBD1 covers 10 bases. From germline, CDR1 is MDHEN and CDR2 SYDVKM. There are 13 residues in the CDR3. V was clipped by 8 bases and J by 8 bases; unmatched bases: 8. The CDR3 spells CASRLGTGEGYTF. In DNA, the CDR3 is TGTGCCAGCCGGCTCGGGACAGGGGAAGGCTACACCTTC.

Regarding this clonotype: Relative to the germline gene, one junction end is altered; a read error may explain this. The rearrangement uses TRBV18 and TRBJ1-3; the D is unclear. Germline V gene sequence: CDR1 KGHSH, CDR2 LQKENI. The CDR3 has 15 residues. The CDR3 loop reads CASSSSTGSGNTIYF. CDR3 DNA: TGTGCCAGCTCATCGTCGACGGGGTCTGGGAACACCATATATTTT.